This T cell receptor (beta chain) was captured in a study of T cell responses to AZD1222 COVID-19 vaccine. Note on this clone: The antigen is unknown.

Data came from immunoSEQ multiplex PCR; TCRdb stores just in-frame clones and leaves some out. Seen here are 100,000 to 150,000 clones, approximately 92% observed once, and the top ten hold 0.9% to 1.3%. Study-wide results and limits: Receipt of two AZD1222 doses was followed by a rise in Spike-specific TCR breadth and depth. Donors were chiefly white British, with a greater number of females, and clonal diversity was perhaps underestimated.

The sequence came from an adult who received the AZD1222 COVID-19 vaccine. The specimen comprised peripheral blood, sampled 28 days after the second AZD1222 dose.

CDR3 region: CASSHRGTSGQETQYF. CDR3 in DNA: TGTGCCAGCAGCCACCGAGGGACTAGCGGACAAGAGACCCAGTACTTC. The rearrangement joins TRBV7-2 to TRBJ2-5, with TRBD2 identical over 11 bases. The V segment lost 5 bases and the J segment 2 bases; nucleotides outside the gene matches: 7. Germline lookup yields CDR1 SGHTA and CDR2 FQGNSA. The CDR3 has 16 amino acids.